This entry describes one T cell receptor beta chain. Its antigen is currently unknown. It was with 60 Vbeta and 13 Jbeta primers that the PCR ran. Assay used: immunoSEQ multiplex PCR; TCRdb lists only in-frame clones, some missing. The table lists about 42,000 clones, approximately 52% of them singletons, with 12% in the top ten. This CDR3 spans 16 amino acids. V was shortened by 0 bases and J by 4 bases, with 13 bases between the two germline ends. CDR1 LGHNA and CDR2 YSLEER come from the germline V gene. The data belong to a study of cytomegalovirus exposure and HLA in healthy donors. Findings of the study overall: In a later analysis, CMV-associated beta chains were mostly HLA-associated, it appeared. Later on, a genetic analysis was performed. It linked a missense variant in DCLRE1C with V- and J-gene trimming of TCR beta.

The V call is TRBV4-3, the J call TRBJ2-1, with a possible D match to TRBD2 (7 bases). This TCR derives from a human donor in good health. Sequencing was performed on PBMCs. The CDR3 region is CASSQDKGGGYNEQFF. In DNA form, the CDR3 reads TGCGCCAGCAGCCAAGATAAGGGGGGGGGTTACAATGAGCAGTTCTTC.